Listed here are 30 T cell receptor beta chains from one sample, sequenced in a study of blood T cell repertoires in COVID-19. The repertoire was sequenced with immunoSEQ multiplex PCR; TCRdb's copy has only in-frame clones and lacks some. In the table there are hundreds of thousands of clones, roughly nine tenths of which are singletons. The sample taken for sequencing was peripheral blood. The receptors come from a man younger than 35 with COVID-19, enrolled during active disease.

V usage is TRBV5-5 and J usage is TRBJ2-5, with D possibly being TRBD1 (7 bases). The germline V gene has CDR1 SGHKS and CDR2 YYEKEE (reference sequence). V was pared by 6 bases and J by 5 bases, with 17 bases between. The CDR3 runs 14 residues. The CDR3, as DNA: TGTGCCAGCACCTTAGGAGGGGGCCGGGAGACCCAGTACTTC. As protein: CASTLGGGRETQYF.

This clone was counted once. V gene TRBV27 combines with J gene TRBJ1-5; D gene unclear. Trimming left V 5 bases short and J 0 bases short, with 8 bases between. The germline gives CDR1 MNHEY, CDR2 SMNVEV (reference sequence). This CDR3 spans 14 amino acids. In DNA, the CDR3 is TGTGCCAGCAGTCCGGGTTATAGCAATCAGCCCCAGCATTTT. Encoded protein: CASSPGYSNQPQHF.

The chain combines TRBV24-1 with TRBJ2-1; 9 positions agree with TRBD2. With V trimmed by 5 bases and J by 4 bases, 14 bases remained unmatched. CDR3 size: 18 residues. The germline V gene has CDR1 KGHDR and CDR2 SFDVKD. The CDR3 loop is CATSAASGNGHLYNEQFF. The DNA for the CDR3 is TGTGCCACCAGTGCTGCTAGCGGGAACGGCCACCTGTACAATGAGCAGTTCTTC.

The rearrangement joins TRBV5-5 to TRBJ1-5, with D unresolved. This CDR3 has 13 amino acids. V was shortened by 2 bases and J by 7 bases, with 10 bases between the two germline ends. CDR1 SGHKS and CDR2 YYEKEE come from the germline V gene (reference sequence). The CDR3 loop reads CASSFGSDQPQHF. Here the CDR3 DNA reads TGTGCCAGCAGCTTCGGGTCAGACCAGCCCCAGCATTTT.

The genes are TRBV5-8 and TRBJ1-4, with 10 bases aligning to TRBD1. CDR3 length: 16 residues. Trimming took 3 bases from V and 5 from J; bases not matched to a gene: 7. CDR1 is SGHTS, CDR2 YDEGEE, per germline. The CDR3 DNA is TGTGCCAGCAGCTCCGGGACAGGGGCCGCGAATGAAAAACTGTTTTTT. This codes for CASSSGTGAANEKLFF.

CDR3 region: CASTLTPIFHNEQFF. CDR3 DNA sequence: TGTGCCAGCACCCTGACTCCAATCTTCCACAATGAGCAGTTCTTC. This sequence joins TRBV11-2 and TRBJ2-1; D is unresolved. The CDR3 loop spans 15 amino acids. Germline CDR1 reads SGHAT; CDR2 reads FQNNGV. Between the trimmed V and J ends, which lost 7 bases and 5 bases, there was a span of 18 bases.

V usage is TRBV10-3 and J usage is TRBJ2-3; the D is unclear. V was clipped by 6 bases and J by 0 bases, with 16 bases between them. Germline V CDR1 and CDR2: ENHRY, SYGVKD. The CDR3 has 16 amino acids. As DNA, the CDR3 is TGTGCCATCAGCGCCTGGGCGCAATCTAGCACAGATACGCAGTATTTT. Translated, it gives CAISAWAQSSTDTQYF.

V and J are TRBV2 and TRBJ2-3; D is possibly TRBD1 (6 bases). From germline, CDR1 is SNHLY and CDR2 FYNNEI. Trimming pared 1 base from V and 6 bases from J, leaving 14 bases between. The CDR3 runs 15 residues. For the CDR3, the DNA is TGTGCCAGCAGTGAAGAGGTTGCAGGGGCGGATACGCAGTATTTT. Translating it yields CASSEEVAGADTQYF.

V gene TRBV5-1 combines with J gene TRBJ1-1, with a possible D match to TRBD1 (5 bases). Germline CDR1 SGHRS, CDR2 YFSETQ. V was clipped by 1 base and J by 5 bases, with 9 bases between them. The CDR3 is 13 residues long. The CDR3 is CASSLFGGTEAFF. The CDR3 coding sequence is TGCGCCAGCAGCTTGTTCGGGGGGACTGAAGCTTTCTTT. Full variable domain (outside the CDR3, taken from reference TRBV5-1 and TRBJ1-1): KAGVTQTPRYLIKTRGQQVTLSCSPISGHRSVSWYQQTPGQGLQFLFEYFSETQRNKGNFPGRFSGRQFSNSRSEMNVSTLELGDSALYLCASSLFGGTEAFFGQGTRLTVV.

The chain links TRBV2 to TRBJ2-1; TRBD2 matches at 12 bases. V was pared by 5 bases and J by 4 bases, with 3 bases of the junction left unmatched. This CDR3 contains 15 residues. Germline V gene data show CDR1 as SNHLY and CDR2 as FYNNEI. The CDR3 loop is CASSSGTSGYNEQFF. The CDR3 bases are TGTGCCAGCAGTTCCGGGACTAGCGGGTACAATGAGCAGTTCTTC. The full variable domain, in which reference TRBV2 and TRBJ2-1 provide the parts outside the CDR3, is EPEVTQTPSHQVTQMGQEVILRCVPISNHLYFYWYRQILGQKVEFLVSFYNNEISEKSEIFDDQFSVERPDGSNFTLKIRSTKLEDSAMYFCASSSGTSGYNEQFFGPGTRLTVL.

The chain links TRBV5-1 to TRBJ1-1, with 10 bases that match TRBD1. CDR1 and CDR2 from the germline V gene are SGHRS and YFSETQ. The V gene end was trimmed by 6 bases and the J gene end by 5 bases; junction bases not matched to a gene: 10. The length of the CDR3 is 15 residues. The CDR3 DNA reads TGCGCCAGCACTACCGCGACAGGGGGCGCAACTGAAGCTTTCTTT. Protein: CASTTATGGATEAFF.

In this sample, this clone turned up once. CDR3 sequence (DNA): TGTGCTAGTGGTTTGTTTCCTAGCGCCATACCCTCCTACGAGCAGTACTTC. Translation: CASGLFPSAIPSYEQYF. J is TRBJ2-7 and V is TRBV12-5, with D possibly matching TRBD2 (6 bases). V was shortened by 2 bases and J by 0 bases, with 17 bases between the two germline ends. Germline V gene lookup returns CDR1 LGHNT and CDR2 FRNRAP. The length of the CDR3 is 17 residues.

This clone was observed many times. The CDR3 loop reads CASSLARGSTEAFF. The CDR3 bases are TGTGCCAGCAGCTTAGCGAGAGGGTCCACTGAAGCTTTCTTT. The rearrangement joins TRBV7-2 to TRBJ1-1, with D hard to call. Trimming took off 0 bases at V and 4 bases at J, with 9 bases between the two ends. The germline V gene encodes CDR1 SGHTA and CDR2 FQGNSA. The CDR3 runs 14 residues. The whole variable domain, remainder taken from reference TRBV7-2 and TRBJ1-1, is GAGVSQSPSNKVTEKGKDVELRCDPISGHTALYWYRQSLGQGLEFLIYFQGNSAPDKSGLPSDRFSAERTGGSVSTLTIQRTQQEDSAVYLCASSLARGSTEAFFGQGTRLTVV.

The chain employs TRBV5-6 and TRBJ2-7; the match to TRBD1 covers 7 bases. Germline V gene sequence: CDR1 SGHDT, CDR2 YYEEEE. The CDR3 contains 14 residues. Trimming removed 2 bases from V and 2 bases from J; junction bases left unmatched: 4. The CDR3 loop is CASSLIGGAYEQYF. For the CDR3, the DNA is TGTGCCAGCAGCTTAATAGGGGGCGCCTACGAGCAGTACTTC.

The chain is built from TRBV5-5 and TRBJ1-2; no definite D call. This CDR3 contains 12 residues. V lost 4 bases, J lost 2 bases, and 6 bases lay in between. CDR1 SGHKS and CDR2 YYEKEE come from the germline V gene (reference sequence). The CDR3 loop reads CASSPRNYGYTF. The CDR3, as DNA: TGTGCCAGCAGCCCCCGGAACTATGGCTACACCTTC.

The gene calls are TRBV5-1 and TRBJ2-5, with 11 nucleotides matching TRBD2. Germline assignment: CDR1 SGHRS and CDR2 YFSETQ. The CDR3 loop spans 14 amino acids. V lost 2 bases, J lost 5 bases, and 2 bases stayed unmatched. CDR3 DNA sequence: TGCGCCAGCAGCTTCCGACTAGCGGGGGAGACCCAGTACTTC. It codes for CASSFRLAGETQYF. Looking up the rest from reference TRBV5-1 and TRBJ2-5 gives the full variable domain: KAGVTQTPRYLIKTRGQQVTLSCSPISGHRSVSWYQQTPGQGLQFLFEYFSETQRNKGNFPGRFSGRQFSNSRSEMNVSTLELGDSALYLCASSFRLAGETQYFGPGTRLLVL.

J is TRBJ2-1 and V is TRBV10-3, with D possibly matching TRBD1 (7 bases). This CDR3 region has 18 residues. The germline gives CDR1 ENHRY, CDR2 SYGVKD. Trimming shortened V by 6 bases and J by 6 bases, and 27 bases separated the two germline ends. This CDR3 reads CAIRNKGGKQGHGNEQFF. CDR3 nucleotides: TGTGCCATCAGAAATAAAGGGGGGAAACAGGGGCATGGCAATGAGCAGTTCTTC.

The CDR3 DNA sequence: TGCAGTGCTAGTACTACAGGATACGAGCAGTACTTC. Residues: CSASTTGYEQYF. The chain joins TRBV20-1 to TRBJ2-7; tentatively, D is TRBD1 (5 bases). Germline V gene data show CDR1 as DFQATT and CDR2 as SNEGSKA (reference sequence). Trimming removed 3 bases at V and 4 bases at J, with 10 bases between. The CDR3 has 12 residues.

V and J are TRBV6-1 and TRBJ1-2, with D perhaps TRBD1 (6 bases). This CDR3 has 13 amino acids. V was cut by 2 bases and J by 8 bases, with 12 bases left in between. CDR1 and CDR2 (germline): MNHNS, SASEGT. CDR3 amino acids: CASSELGARGYTF. The CDR3 nucleotides are TGTGCCAGCAGTGAACTGGGGGCGAGAGGCTACACCTTC.

The chain employs TRBV5-4 and TRBJ2-5; 8 bases agree with TRBD2. Germline CDR1 reads SGHNT; CDR2 reads YYREEE (reference sequence). Trimming took 0 bases from V and 2 from J; bases not matched to a gene: 6. The CDR3 totals 16 residues. CDR3 DNA sequence: TGTGCCAGCAGCTTGGACGGGCGGGGGGTACAAGAGACCCAGTACTTC. It codes for CASSLDGRGVQETQYF.

CDR3 residues: CASRQLVNTEAFF. DNA of the CDR3: TGTGCCAGTCGACAGTTGGTGAACACTGAAGCTTTCTTT. The chain employs TRBV2 and TRBJ1-1; D is perhaps TRBD1 (5 bases). This CDR3 has 13 amino acids. V was trimmed by 9 bases and J by 0 bases, leaving 11 bases between them. CDR1 SNHLY and CDR2 FYNNEI come from the germline V gene.

DNA for the CDR3: TGTGCCAGCACCGAAGATCGAGGGCTTCATTCACCCCTCCACTTT. Protein sequence: CASTEDRGLHSPLHF. J is TRBJ1-6 and V is TRBV2, with unresolved D. Germline V gives CDR1 SNHLY, CDR2 FYNNEI. This CDR3 region has 15 residues. The ends were cut back, 7 bases at V and 8 bases at J, with 18 bases in the middle.

The chain recombines TRBV7-3 with TRBJ2-2; unclear D gene. The germline V and J ends were trimmed by 2 bases and 7 bases, with 5 bases remaining between them. CDR1 and CDR2 (germline): SGHTA, FQGTGA. The CDR3 contains 12 residues. CDR3 sequence: CASSLYGGELFF. The CDR3 region has the DNA TGTGCCAGCAGCTTATACGGCGGGGAGCTGTTTTTT.

The chain uses TRBV2 and TRBJ1-1; 8 nucleotides agree with TRBD1. The junction had 8 bases not matched to a gene; V was cut back by 8 bases and J by 3 bases. Per the germline V gene, CDR1 is SNHLY and CDR2 is FYNNEI. The CDR3 has 14 residues. The chain's CDR3 is CASQWTGRDTEAFF. The CDR3 DNA reads as TGTGCCAGCCAATGGACAGGGAGGGACACTGAAGCTTTCTTT.

The J gene is TRBJ2-3, the V gene TRBV2; D gene ambiguous. The CDR3 is 11 amino acids. CDR1 is SNHLY and CDR2 is FYNNEI in the germline V gene. Between the trimmed V and J ends, which lost 5 bases and 5 bases, there was a span of 5 bases. The CDR3 is CASSNGDTQYF. CDR3 sequence (DNA): TGTGCCAGCAGTAACGGAGATACGCAGTATTTT.

The V gene is TRBV11-3, the J gene TRBJ2-5; 8 nucleotides match TRBD1. CDR3 length equals 15 residues. The germline CDR1 and CDR2 sequences are SGHNT and YENEEA. Unmatched junction bases numbered 5, after V lost 1 base and J lost 4 bases. The CDR3 DNA reads TGTGCCAGCAGCTTAGGCAGGGGGCGCGGAGAGACCCAGTACTTC. It translates to CASSLGRGRGETQYF. Full variable domain (remainder filled in from reference TRBV11-3 and TRBJ2-5): EAGVVQSPRYKIIEKKQPVAFWCNPISGHNTLYWYLQNLGQGPELLIRYENEEAVDDSQLPKDRFSAERLKGVDSTLKIQPAELGDSAVYLCASSLGRGRGETQYFGPGTRLLVL.

V is TRBV19 and J is TRBJ1-5; possibly TRBD1 for D (6 bases). CDR1 and CDR2 (germline): LNHDA, SQIVND (reference sequence). Deletions cut 3 bases from V and 2 bases from J, with 11 bases between. The CDR3 runs 15 residues. The DNA of the CDR3 is TGTGCCAGTAGTATCATGGGGGCGGGCAATCAGCCCCAGCATTTT. Protein product: CASSIMGAGNQPQHF.

This clone has a handful of counts. V and J are TRBV29-1 and TRBJ2-1; the D is unclear. The CDR3 consists of 18 residues. V lost 1 base and J lost 0, with 19 bases in between. Per the germline V gene, CDR1 is SQVTM and CDR2 is ANQGSEA. In nucleotides, the CDR3 is TGCAGCGTTGAAGCGTCTCGAGGAGCTCTTAGCTCCTACAATGAGCAGTTCTTC. Its protein is CSVEASRGALSSYNEQFF.

This clone was found once. This chain links TRBV19 with TRBJ2-7, with 10 bases lining up with TRBD2. CDR1 and CDR2 from the germline V gene are LNHDA and SQIVND (reference sequence). The V gene end was trimmed by 5 bases and the J gene end by 3 bases; junction bases not matched to a gene: 4. The CDR3 loop spans 14 amino acids. Here the CDR3 reads CASSPGLADYEQYF. CDR3 nucleotides: TGTGCCAGTAGTCCCGGACTAGCGGACTACGAGCAGTACTTC.

The count of this clone is one. The J gene is TRBJ2-2, the V gene TRBV24-1; D uncertain. This CDR3 contains 14 residues. V gave up 7 bases and J gave up 1 base, with 9 bases separating them. Germline V gene data show CDR1 as KGHDR and CDR2 as SFDVKD. DNA of the CDR3: TGTGCCACCAGAGAAGCTCAGAACACCGGGGAGCTGTTTTTT. Its translation: CATREAQNTGELFF.